Sequencing of this T cell receptor (beta chain) was carried out in a study of blood T cell repertoires in COVID-19. Germline CDR1 and CDR2: LNHDA and SQIVND (reference sequence). V was cut by 5 bases and J by 6 bases, with 8 bases left in between. CDR3 size: 13 residues. Seattle's cohort entered during active infection and was followed longitudinally. Sequencing used immunoSEQ multiplex PCR; TCRdb keeps in-frame clones, though not all of them. Of roughly 260,000 clones listed, more than 90% are singletons. The V and J genes are TRBV19 and TRBJ1-6; D unresolved. The sample was peripheral blood. The receptor comes from a person aged 18 to 29 with COVID-19, enrolled during active disease. CDR3 in DNA: TGTGCCAGTAGTCGGGGTTCTAATTCACCCCTCCACTTT. Protein sequence: CASSRGSNSPLHF.